This T cell receptor (beta chain) was identified during a study of shared clonotypes between healthy human individuals. Points from the study as a whole: Sequencing depth was expected to influence donor clonotype sharing. Limitation of the genetic and exposure-history diversity represented came from the few donors.

Concerning this clone itself: Antigen unknown.

Generated by immunoSEQ multiplex PCR, the TCRdb table keeps only in-frame clones and is missing some. This sample has about 2.1 million clones, with more than 85% found just once. CDR3 length: 17 residues. The V gene's germline CDR1 is SGDLS and CDR2 YYNGEE. Trimming took 0 bases from V and 2 from J, leaving 15 bases between them. Naive CD8 isolation took CD45RO-negative cells positively selected for CCR7 and excluded terminally differentiated effector memory CD45RA+ cells. The clonotype originates from a man aged 18 to 29 in good health. Some clones in this sample may be carry-over from other donors' samples. The genes are TRBV9 and TRBJ2-1; a possible D gene is TRBD2 (6 bases). Sequenced material: naive CD8+ T cells from PBMCs. The CDR3 sequence: CASSVGSGTGPYNEQFF. Written as DNA, the CDR3 is TGTGCCAGCAGCGTAGGCTCAGGGACTGGGCCCTACAATGAGCAGTTCTTC.